This T cell receptor (beta chain) originates from a study of blood T cell repertoires in COVID-19. About the research overall: The cDNA or gDNA used as material had been derived from T cells, B-cell-depleted T cells, or PBMCs.

The CDR3 consists of 16 residues. Germline assignment: CDR1 GTSNPN and CDR2 SVGIG (reference sequence). V dropped 1 base and J dropped 11; count of bases not matched to a gene: 15. Here immunoSEQ multiplex PCR was the method, and the copy in TCRdb shows in-frame clones only, minus some. The sample lists 50,000 to 75,000 clones; about 88% were seen once. Sequencing used peripheral blood. This clonotype was obtained from a woman between 45 and 60 years old with active or convalescent COVID-19. The rearrangement uses TRBV30 and TRBJ1-1; 11 positions agree with TRBD1. The CDR3: CAWSGGQGANNPKAFF. The CDR3 DNA sequence: TGTGCCTGGAGTGGAGGACAGGGGGCGAACAACCCGAAGGCTTTCTTT. The variable domain in full, with the rest retrieved from reference TRBV30 and TRBJ1-1, is SQTIHQWPATLVQPVGSPLSLECTVEGTSNPNLYWYRQAAGRGLQLLFYSVGIGQISSEVPQNLSASRPQDRQFILSSKKLLLSDSGFYLCAWSGGQGANNPKAFFGQGTRLTVV.